Here is one TCR beta chain with its context. Its antigen remains unidentified. This entry belongs to a study of OX40 agonist ivuxolimab in advanced cancers. The overall study: Participants averaged approximately 60 years of age (range roughly 23 to 85) and were 75% to 90% male. General study points: Expansion of clones was among the lowest in partial responders at 0.1-3.0 mg/kg.

CDR1 and CDR2 (germline): GTSNPN, SVGIG (reference sequence). V lost 3 bases to trimming and J lost 7 bases, with 16 bases between them. The CDR3 totals 14 residues. Profiled with immunoSEQ multiplex PCR; TCRdb holds only in-frame clones, not every one. The table shows about 73,000 clones, with roughly nine tenths occurring only once. The receptor was derived from an adult with an advanced solid tumor such as melanoma, head and neck, liver or kidney cancer. This material consisted of CD4+ or CD8+ T cells sorted from blood, taken in a trial of the OX40 agonist ivuxolimab. This chain joins TRBV30 and TRBJ1-5; D is possibly TRBD1 (6 bases). CDR3 in DNA: TGTGCCTGGAGGGAGACTGGGGGCGGGCAGCCCCAGCATTTT. This translates into CAWRETGGGQPQHF.